This T cell receptor (beta chain) was observed in a study of identical twins. General observations from the study: Models came in too low on out-of-frame TCR alpha sharing in monozygotic twins. While abundant cord blood beta clonotypes carried fewer insertions, memory repertoires showed no such pattern.

This clonotype was seen more than once but under ten times. Its antigen is still unknown. Carrying unique molecular identifiers, the cDNA also gained a universal primer site through template switching. MiXCR, applied by TCRdb to the 5' RACE reads, yields one record per CDR3 protein. The repertoire holds about 330,000 distinct CDR3 sequences, with around 12% as singletons. V lost 3 bases to trimming and J lost 2 bases, with 11 bases between them. The CDR3 covers 15 residues. The data also belong to a second study, concerning yellow fever vaccine responses in identical twins. That source adds: Reported findings indicate that twins' vaccine T cell responses seemed partially convergent, partially personalized.

The sequence came from a woman in her late teens or twenties in good health. The gene calls are TRBV12-3 or TRBV12-4 and TRBJ1-5; D gene ambiguous. Sequenced: CD8+ T cells sorted from blood. CDR3 bases: TGTGCCAGCAGTTTCGGCCAGTTTGGCAATCAGCCCCAGCATTTT. Its translation is CASSFGQFGNQPQHF.